The 29 T cell receptor beta chains below all came from one sample that was sequenced in a study of cytomegalovirus exposure and HLA in healthy donors. The study ran its PCR with 60 Vbeta and 13 Jbeta primers. Repertoires were generated with immunoSEQ multiplex PCR, while TCRdb's copy carries only in-frame clones and drops some. The sample has under 200,000 clones, 82% seen once. Sequenced input: PBMCs. These receptors were collected from a woman in her 50s in good health and CMV-seronegative.

The V call is TRBV28, the J call TRBJ2-3, with D possibly TRBD2 on 6 matching bases. Germline V gene lookup returns CDR1 MDHEN and CDR2 SYDVKM. V lost 6 bases and J 0 bases, leaving 13 bases between the germline ends. CDR3 size: 15 residues. This CDR3 reads CASRGEAASTDTQYF. Written as DNA, the CDR3 is TGTGCCAGCAGGGGGGAGGCCGCTAGCACAGATACGCAGTATTTT. Variable domain in full (rest from reference TRBV28 and TRBJ2-3): DVKVTQSSRYLVKRTGEKVFLECVQDMDHENMFWYRQDPGLGLRLIYFSYDVKMKEKGDIPEGYSVSREKKERFSLILESASTNQTSMYLCASRGEAASTDTQYFGPGTRLTVL.

CDR3 residues: CSVGRGGGDEQYF. The CDR3 DNA follows: TGCAGCGTTGGAAGGGGAGGGGGGGACGAGCAGTACTTC. The genes are TRBV29-1 and TRBJ2-7, with D perhaps matching TRBD2 (7 bases). V lost 4 bases to trimming and J lost 5 bases, with 15 bases between them. The CDR3 covers 13 residues. Germline-derived CDR1 and CDR2 are SQVTM and ANQGSEA.

V gene TRBV2 combines with J gene TRBJ2-7; D is possibly TRBD1 (6 bases). Trimming removed 6 bases at V and 4 bases at J, with 19 bases between. This CDR3 has 15 amino acids. Germline V gives CDR1 SNHLY, CDR2 FYNNEI. CDR3 nucleotide sequence: TGTGCCAGCAGACGCCCATGGACAGAATCTTACGAGCAGTACTTC. Translating gives CASRRPWTESYEQYF.

The chain joins TRBV5-4 to TRBJ2-2; TRBD1 aligns across 7 bases. Per the germline V gene, CDR1 is SGHNT and CDR2 is YYREEE (reference sequence). CDR3 length: 15 residues. Germline trimming cut 7 bases from V and 2 bases from J; bases unmatched to any gene: 8. The CDR3 loop is CASLPDRENTGELFF. The CDR3 DNA sequence: TGTGCCAGCCTTCCCGACAGGGAAAACACCGGGGAGCTGTTTTTT.

The chain employs TRBV5-1 and TRBJ2-3, with TRBD1 matching over 7 bases. Germline loops: CDR1 SGHRS, CDR2 YFSETQ. The CDR3 consists of 15 residues. With V trimmed by 0 bases and J by 5 bases, 6 bases remained unmatched. DNA for the CDR3: TGCGCCAGCAGCTTGGGGCAGGGGGTTGGAGATACGCAGTATTTT. Its protein product is CASSLGQGVGDTQYF.

V gene TRBV2 combines with J gene TRBJ2-1; possible D gene TRBD2, 5 bases. V lost 4 bases and J 8 bases, leaving 18 bases between the germline ends. Germline CDR1 reads SNHLY; CDR2 reads FYNNEI. The CDR3 has 15 residues. The DNA of the CDR3 is TGTGCCAGCAGTGTATGGCTAGCTGACCCTGATGAGCAGTTCTTC. Its translation: CASSVWLADPDEQFF.

The gene calls are TRBV30 and TRBJ2-3; 8 nucleotides match TRBD1. The CDR3 consists of 15 residues. V lost 2 bases and J lost 0; bases outside the gene matches: 4. The germline V gene has CDR1 GTSNPN and CDR2 SVGIG (reference sequence). CDR3 protein: CAWSLRGLSTDTQYF. The DNA for the CDR3 is TGTGCCTGGAGTCTCAGGGGGCTAAGCACAGATACGCAGTATTTT.

The rearrangement uses TRBV11-1 and TRBJ2-7; TRBD1 matches 7 bases. The V and J ends lost 5 bases and 4 bases, in that order; junction bases with no gene match: 11. This CDR3 contains 15 residues. The germline CDR1 and CDR2 sequences are SGHAT and FQDESV (reference sequence). The CDR3 protein is CASSPARGGEYEQYF. DNA for the CDR3: TGTGCCAGCAGCCCCGCGAGAGGGGGCGAATACGAGCAGTACTTC.

This rearrangement joins TRBV28 to TRBJ1-1; D gene uncertain. Trimming removed 6 bases from V and 5 bases from J, with 19 bases in between. CDR1 is MDHEN, CDR2 SYDVKM, per germline. This CDR3 comprises 15 residues. This CDR3 is CASSSGYRLRTEAFF. The DNA of the CDR3 is TGTGCCAGCAGCTCCGGGTACCGGCTGAGGACTGAAGCTTTCTTT.

V and J are TRBV9 and TRBJ2-5, with 7 bases lining up with TRBD2. J gave up 1 base and V 0 bases, and 3 bases lay outside the gene matches. This CDR3 spans 15 amino acids. The germline CDR1 and CDR2 sequences are SGDLS and YYNGEE. DNA of the CDR3: TGTGCCAGCAGCGTAGCACTAGCGAGCCAAGAGACCCAGTACTTC. This translates into CASSVALASQETQYF.

The V call is TRBV27, the J call TRBJ1-2; 8 nucleotides align to TRBD1. V shed 5 bases, J shed 4 bases, and the junction held 6 bases outside the gene matches. This CDR3 is built from 14 residues. The germline V gene encodes CDR1 MNHEY and CDR2 SMNVEV (reference sequence). CDR3 sequence: CASSKDRDSYGYTF. The CDR3, as DNA: TGTGCCAGCAGTAAGGACAGGGATAGCTATGGCTACACCTTC.

This clone was seen once. J is TRBJ1-5 and V is TRBV4-1; D may be TRBD1 (5 bases). The CDR3 extends over 16 amino acids. CDR1 MGHRA and CDR2 YSYEKL come from the germline V gene. Trimming pared 0 bases from V and 4 bases from J, leaving 13 bases between. Written as DNA, the CDR3 is TGCGCCAGCAGCCAAGAGCCTGGCAGGGTAAATCAGCCCCAGCATTTT. This sequence encodes CASSQEPGRVNQPQHF.

This clone was detected only once. CDR3 loop: CSVGLVGGRFGNEQFF. The CDR3 DNA sequence: TGCAGCGTTGGTCTAGTGGGGGGGCGCTTTGGCAATGAGCAGTTCTTC. The chain combines TRBV29-1 with TRBJ2-1, with D perhaps TRBD2 (7 bases). The CDR3 contains 16 residues. Germline assignment: CDR1 SQVTM and CDR2 ANQGSEA. Trimming removed 4 bases from V and 6 bases from J, with 22 bases in between.

The sample holds a few counts of this clone. The V and J genes are TRBV9 and TRBJ2-1, with a tentative D call TRBD2 (6 bases). The CDR3 contains 15 residues. V dropped 0 bases and J dropped 6 bases, with 13 bases sitting between them. Looked up from germline, CDR1 is SGDLS and CDR2 is YYNGEE. The CDR3, as DNA: TGTGCCAGCAGCGTAGGTTCAACTAGCCTCAATGAGCAGTTCTTC. This gives the protein CASSVGSTSLNEQFF.

The sample holds one count of this clone. The chain recombines TRBV29-1 with TRBJ2-3, with D perhaps matching TRBD1 (7 bases). Germline V gene data show CDR1 as SQVTM and CDR2 as ANQGSEA. CDR3 length equals 14 residues. Trimming stripped 3 bases from V and 6 bases from J, with 16 bases between. The CDR3 spells CSVEGGGGGDTQYF. The CDR3, as DNA: TGCAGCGTTGAGGGCGGAGGGGGCGGGGATACGCAGTATTTT.

A note on this clone: Other DNA sequences in this sample translate to the same CDR3. The chain joins TRBV28 to TRBJ2-7; D gene uncertain. This CDR3 has 11 amino acids. Germline V gene lookup returns CDR1 MDHEN and CDR2 SYDVKM. Trimming stripped 6 bases from V and 4 bases from J, with 7 bases between. The CDR3 coding sequence is TGTGCCAGCAGCCCCCGGTACGAGCAGTACTTC. Translating gives CASSPRYEQYF.

The rearrangement uses TRBV6-1 and TRBJ2-7, with a possible D match to TRBD1 (5 bases). The ends were cut back, 5 bases at V and 0 bases at J, with 8 bases in the middle. The CDR3 extends over 13 amino acids. CDR1 is MNHNS, CDR2 SASEGT, per germline. The CDR3 region is CASSQQDSYEQYF. As DNA, the CDR3 is TGTGCCAGCAGTCAACAGGACTCCTACGAGCAGTACTTC.

The chain links TRBV18 to TRBJ1-2; D unclear. The CDR3 contains 14 residues. CDR1 is KGHSH, CDR2 LQKENI, per germline. V shed 3 bases and J shed 0 bases, with 8 bases lying between them. CDR3 loop: CASSPPGANYGYTF. CDR3 bases: TGTGCCAGCTCACCTCCAGGCGCTAACTATGGCTACACCTTC.

The chain combines TRBV18 with TRBJ2-7; D might be TRBD1 (6 bases). Germline loops: CDR1 KGHSH, CDR2 LQKENI. V lost 1 base and J 6 bases, leaving 16 bases between the germline ends. This CDR3 has 15 residues. The CDR3 sequence: CASSPRQGGEGEQYF. The CDR3, as DNA: TGTGCCAGCTCACCACGTCAAGGGGGAGAAGGCGAGCAGTACTTC.

The chain carries TRBV6-4 and TRBJ2-1; 10 nucleotides agree with TRBD2. This CDR3 is 16 amino acids long. With V trimmed by 0 bases and J by 3 bases, 2 bases remained unmatched. Germline loops: CDR1 MRHNA, CDR2 SNTAGT. This CDR3 is CASSDSPSGSYNEQFF. In nucleotides, the CDR3 is TGTGCCAGCAGTGACTCTCCTAGCGGGAGCTACAATGAGCAGTTCTTC.

The chain has TRBV4-1 and TRBJ1-1, with D possibly matching TRBD1 (5 bases). The CDR3 loop spans 16 amino acids. Trimming cost V 3 bases and J 7 bases, with 21 bases left between them. Germline V gives CDR1 MGHRA, CDR2 YSYEKL. The CDR3 region has the DNA TGCGCCAGCAGCCACTTGGCACGCAGGGAAGGTGGTGAAGCTTTCTTT. This sequence encodes CASSHLARREGGEAFF.

This clone has a single count. CDR3 coding DNA: TGTGCCAGCAGCTTAGGTTTGTCGGACAGGGGGCCAGGCGAGCAGTTCTTC. Its protein is CASSLGLSDRGPGEQFF. This chain links TRBV11-3 with TRBJ2-1; 11 nucleotides match TRBD1. V lost 1 base to trimming and J lost 10 bases; unmatched junction nucleotides: 12. Germline values: CDR1 SGHNT, CDR2 YENEEA. This CDR3 is 17 amino acids long.

This chain joins TRBV10-3 and TRBJ2-2, with D perhaps matching TRBD1 (6 bases). The germline V and J ends were trimmed by 5 bases and 0 bases, with 10 bases remaining between them. There are 15 residues in the CDR3. In germline, CDR1 is ENHRY, CDR2 SYGVKD. CDR3 nucleotide sequence: TGTGCCATCAGTTCCGGGACACCGAACACCGGGGAGCTGTTTTTT. Translated, it gives CAISSGTPNTGELFF.

The rearrangement uses TRBV27 and TRBJ1-4; D not resolved. Trimming took 6 bases from V and 8 from J, leaving 7 bases between them. CDR3 length: 11 amino acids. CDR1 MNHEY and CDR2 SMNVEV come from the germline V gene (reference sequence). CDR3 residues: CASRAGEKLFF. The CDR3 DNA sequence: TGTGCCAGCAGGGCCGGGGAAAAACTGTTTTTT.

This clone turned up a few times. The rearrangement uses TRBV6-5 and TRBJ2-3, with D perhaps TRBD1 (5 bases). Deletions cut 5 bases from V and 3 bases from J, with 12 bases between. CDR1 MNHEY and CDR2 SVGAGI come from the germline V gene. The CDR3 totals 14 residues. The chain's CDR3 is CASSIRVGTDTQYF. The DNA for the CDR3 is TGTGCCAGCAGTATCAGGGTCGGGACAGATACGCAGTATTTT.

As for this clone: The sample has other DNA sequences that encode this CDR3 too. The chain links TRBV6-6 to TRBJ1-5; D is perhaps TRBD1 (6 bases). Germline CDR1 is MNHNY and CDR2 is SVGAGI (reference sequence). Deletions cut 4 bases from V and 4 bases from J, with 8 bases between. The CDR3 loop spans 13 amino acids. The CDR3 nucleotides read TGTGCCAGCAGTTCACAGGGTAATCAGCCCCAGCATTTT. Protein sequence: CASSSQGNQPQHF.

CDR3 bases: TGTGCCAGCGCTGTAGAAGAGACCCAGTACTTC. Protein product: CASAVEETQYF. The rearrangement uses TRBV14 and TRBJ2-5, with unresolved D. CDR1 and CDR2 (germline): SGHDN, FVKESK. This CDR3 is 11 amino acids long. Trimming left V 8 bases short and J 3 bases short, with 7 bases between.

The chain is built from TRBV5-1 and TRBJ2-1; TRBD2 matches 7 bases. The junction had 10 bases not matched to a gene; V was cut back by 4 bases and J by 9 bases. Germline V gives CDR1 SGHRS, CDR2 YFSETQ. This CDR3 is built from 14 residues. The CDR3 DNA reads TGCGCCAGCAGCCCCGCTAGCGGCTGGGGTGAGCAGTTCTTC. Translated: CASSPASGWGEQFF.

V usage is TRBV7-9 and J usage is TRBJ2-7, with a tentative D call TRBD1 (6 bases). Germline CDR1 and CDR2: SEHNR and FQNEAQ (reference sequence). The CDR3 sequence is 15 residues long. Trimming removed 6 bases from V and 3 bases from J, with 18 bases in between. The CDR3 coding sequence is TGTGCCAGCAGATCACAGGGTGGCTTGGACTACGAGCAGTACTTC. The encoded protein is CASRSQGGLDYEQYF.